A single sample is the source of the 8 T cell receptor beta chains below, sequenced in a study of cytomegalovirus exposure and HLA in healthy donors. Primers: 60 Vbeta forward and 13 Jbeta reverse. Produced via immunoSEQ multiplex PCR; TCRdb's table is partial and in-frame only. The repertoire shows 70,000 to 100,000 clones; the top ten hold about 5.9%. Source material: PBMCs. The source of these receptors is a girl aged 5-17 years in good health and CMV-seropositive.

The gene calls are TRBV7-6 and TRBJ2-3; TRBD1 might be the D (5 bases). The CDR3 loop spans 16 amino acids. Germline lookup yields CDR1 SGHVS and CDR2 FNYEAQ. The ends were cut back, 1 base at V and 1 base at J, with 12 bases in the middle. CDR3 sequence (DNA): TGTGCCAGCAGCTTAGGCCCCATAGGGGGCACAGATACGCAGTATTTT. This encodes CASSLGPIGGTDTQYF.

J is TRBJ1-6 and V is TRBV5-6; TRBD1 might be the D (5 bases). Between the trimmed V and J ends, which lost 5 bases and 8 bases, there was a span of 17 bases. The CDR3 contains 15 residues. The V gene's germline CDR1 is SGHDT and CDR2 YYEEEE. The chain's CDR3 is CASSPHRRQDSPLHF. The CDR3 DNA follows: TGTGCCAGCAGTCCCCACAGGAGACAAGATTCACCCCTCCACTTT. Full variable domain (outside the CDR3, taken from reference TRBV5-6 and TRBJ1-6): DAGVTQSPTHLIKTRGQQVTLRCSPKSGHDTVSWYQQALGQGPQFIFQYYEEEERQRGNFPDRFSGHQFPNYSSELNVNALLLGDSALYLCASSPHRRQDSPLHFGNGTRLTVT.

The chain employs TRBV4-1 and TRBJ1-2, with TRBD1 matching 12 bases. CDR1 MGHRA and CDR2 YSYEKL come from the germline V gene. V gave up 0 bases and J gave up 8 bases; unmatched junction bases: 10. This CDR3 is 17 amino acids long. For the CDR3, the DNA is TGCGCCAGCAGCCAAGATTGGGACAGGGGGCAACGCGGAGGCTACACCTTC. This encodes CASSQDWDRGQRGGYTF.

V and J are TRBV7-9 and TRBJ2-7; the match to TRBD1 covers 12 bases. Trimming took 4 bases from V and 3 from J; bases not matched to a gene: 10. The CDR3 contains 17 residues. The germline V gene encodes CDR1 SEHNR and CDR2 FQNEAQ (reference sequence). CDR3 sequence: CASSSAQGQGAFYEQYF. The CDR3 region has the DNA TGTGCCAGCAGCTCCGCCCAGGGACAGGGGGCATTCTACGAGCAGTACTTC.

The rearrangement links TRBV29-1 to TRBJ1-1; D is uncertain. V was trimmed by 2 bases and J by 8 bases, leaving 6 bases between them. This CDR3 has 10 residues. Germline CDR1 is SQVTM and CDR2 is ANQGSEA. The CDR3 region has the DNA TGCAGCGTTGAACGGGTCGAAGCTTTCTTT. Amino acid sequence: CSVERVEAFF.

The CDR3 reads CASSQSPPGGPFHEQYF. The CDR3 bases are TGTGCCAGCAGCCAGTCTCCCCCCGGGGGGCCTTTCCACGAGCAGTACTTC. The rearrangement joins TRBV4-2 to TRBJ2-7, with D tentatively TRBD2 (7 bases). Germline-derived CDR1 and CDR2 are LGHNA and YNFKEQ. The V end was cut by 3 bases, the J end by 5 bases, with 23 bases between. The CDR3 runs to 17 residues.

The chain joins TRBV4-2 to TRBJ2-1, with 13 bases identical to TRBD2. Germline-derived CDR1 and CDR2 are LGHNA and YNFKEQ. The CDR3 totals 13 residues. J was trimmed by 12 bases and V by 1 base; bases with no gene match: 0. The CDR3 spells CASSQGTSGGQFF. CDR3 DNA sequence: TGTGCCAGCAGCCAAGGGACTAGCGGGGGGCAGTTCTTC.

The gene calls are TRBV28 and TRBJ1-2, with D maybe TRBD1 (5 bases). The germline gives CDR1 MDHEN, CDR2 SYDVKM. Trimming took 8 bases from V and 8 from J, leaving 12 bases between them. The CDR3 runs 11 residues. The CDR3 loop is CASGQGYGYTF. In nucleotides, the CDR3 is TGTGCCAGCGGGCAGGGATACGGCTACACCTTC.